Listed below are T cell receptor beta chains from one sample, sequenced in a study of neurological immune-mediated disorders. TCRdb reprocessed the 5' RACE reads with MiXCR, giving one entry per CDR3 protein. The sample includes 55,000 to 65,000 distinct CDR3 sequences, roughly a tenth of them seen just once. Source material: PBMCs. Receptors originate from a male donor with HTLV-1-associated myelopathy (HAM/TSP). Each CDR3 is given without its conserved first and last residue. Expanded clones get a size class; other rows say once, few or many, or leave the size out.

v_call	clone_size	cdr3_aa
TRBV15	many	ATSRVGTGRYTEAF
TRBV5-1	many	ASSGGAIPKNIQY
TRBV5-1	many	ASSLGGNQETQY
TRBV7-9	many	ASSSRGTTQETQY
TRBV28	many	ASSFIGKVDEQY
TRBV5-1	many	ASSFKQGAGLLTEAF
TRBV5-1	many	ASSSQGSYGYT
TRBV20-1	-	SASFAIEGYT
TRBV5-1	medium-sized	ASSLEETQY
TRBV7-2	many	ASSLAPPGLSTDTQY
TRBV7-2	many	ASSLDSLNSPLH
TRBV5-1	many	ASSETTGGNTEAF
TRBV29-1	many	SVVGELAGVNEQY
TRBV7-2	many	ASSLEGAGGSY
TRBV10-3	many	AIRVEWNTGELF
TRBV19	many	ASSISGENTEAF
TRBV7-8	many	ASSLGRNTEAF
TRBV5-6	many	ASSSRYSNQPQH
TRBV9	many	ASSRQGGETQY
TRBV10-3	many	AISTGQGATGELF
TRBV5-1	many	ASSFGQGTNYGYT
TRBV18	many	ASSPSKGANSPLH
TRBV29-1	medium-sized	SVSGQGSSYNSPLH
TRBV5-1	many	ASSLTVGGSYEQY
TRBV11-2	many	ASSFPGFYEQY
TRBV20-1	many	SASTGGSYEQY
TRBV7-8	-	ASRNAEGSETQY